This passage covers 14 T cell receptor beta chains from one sample sequenced in a study of T cell responses to AZD1222 COVID-19 vaccine. Produced via immunoSEQ multiplex PCR; TCRdb's table is partial and in-frame only. The sample has over 150,000 clones, just under 90% seen once; the top ten hold roughly 6%. The sample here was peripheral blood, taken on day 0 of AZD1222 vaccination. All receptors derive from an adult in good health.

This clone occurred once. In DNA form, the CDR3 reads TGCGCCAGCAGCTTGGCCGAGACAGATAATAATTCACCCCTCCACTTT. The encoded protein is CASSLAETDNNSPLHF. The gene calls are TRBV5-1 and TRBJ1-6; a weak D match, TRBD1 (5 bases). This CDR3 contains 16 residues. Germline CDR1 reads SGHRS; CDR2 reads YFSETQ. V lost 0 bases and J 5 bases, leaving 12 bases between the germline ends.

The chain combines TRBV11-2 with TRBJ2-7; no reliable D call. Trimming shortened V by 1 base and J by 0 bases, and 19 bases separated the two germline ends. This CDR3 contains 18 residues. CDR1 and CDR2 from the germline V gene are SGHAT and FQNNGV. The CDR3 DNA reads TGTGCCAGCAGCTTAGTCCCGGGTGAAACGAGGAGCTCCTACGAGCAGTACTTC. Translated: CASSLVPGETRSSYEQYF. Variable domain in full (rest from reference TRBV11-2 and TRBJ2-7): EAGVAQSPRYKIIEKRQSVAFWCNPISGHATLYWYQQILGQGPKLLIQFQNNGVVDDSQLPKDRFSAERLKGVDSTLKIQPAKLEDSAVYLCASSLVPGETRSSYEQYFGPGTRLTVT.

The chain couples TRBV5-1 to TRBJ1-5, with 8 bases aligning to TRBD1. The CDR3 is 15 residues long. J was trimmed by 4 bases and V by 7 bases; bases with no gene match: 10. Germline V gene data show CDR1 as SGHRS and CDR2 as YFSETQ. The CDR3: CASAKGDRTNQPQHF. The CDR3 DNA reads as TGCGCCAGCGCAAAGGGGGACAGGACTAATCAGCCCCAGCATTTT.

The chain is built from TRBV5-1 and TRBJ1-1; D might be TRBD1 (6 bases). Trimming removed 1 base from V and 0 bases from J, with 7 bases in between. CDR3 length: 14 amino acids. Germline assignment: CDR1 SGHRS and CDR2 YFSETQ. CDR3 protein: CASSLWDMNTEAFF. The CDR3, as DNA: TGCGCCAGCAGCTTGTGGGACATGAACACTGAAGCTTTCTTT.

This chain uses TRBV19 with TRBJ2-2, with D perhaps being TRBD1 or TRBD2 (5 bases each). The germline gives CDR1 LNHDA, CDR2 SQIVND (reference sequence). CDR3 length equals 14 residues. V shed 7 bases and J shed 6 bases, with 15 bases lying between them. CDR3 sequence (DNA): TGTGCCAGTAAAGTGCTTGGGACCGCCGGGGAGCTGTTTTTT. It yields the protein CASKVLGTAGELFF.

The chain joins TRBV2 to TRBJ1-1; D perhaps matches TRBD1 (6 bases). The germline V gene has CDR1 SNHLY and CDR2 FYNNEI. V shed 0 bases and J shed 8 bases, with 10 bases lying between them. CDR3 length equals 13 residues. This CDR3 is CASSEAGGPEAFF. The CDR3 coding sequence is TGTGCCAGCAGTGAAGCCGGGGGCCCCGAAGCTTTCTTT.

V usage is TRBV12-3 or TRBV12-4 and J usage is TRBJ1-2, with no clear D. Trimming stripped 3 bases from V and 2 bases from J, with 7 bases between. The CDR3 is made up of 13 amino acids. The CDR3 DNA is TGTGCCAGCAGTTTTGGGCAGAACTATGGCTACACCTTC. This codes for CASSFGQNYGYTF.

With regard to this clone: At one end the junction does not follow the germline gene, possibly because of a read error. The same CDR3 arises from other DNA sequences in this sample as well. The chain couples TRBV6-2 or TRBV6-3 to TRBJ1-5; D possibly corresponds to TRBD1 (5 bases). The CDR3 has 14 residues. Per the germline V gene, CDR1 is MNHEY and CDR2 is SVGEGT. CDR3 protein: CASSYSDSYQPQHF. CDR3 bases: TGTGCCAGCAGCTACTCCGACAGCTATCAGCCCCAGCATTTT.

The rearrangement uses TRBV28 and TRBJ2-7; 7 nucleotides match TRBD1. With 5 bases clipped from V and 3 bases from J, the junction kept 7 bases outside the gene matches. The CDR3 is 14 residues long. Germline CDR1 is MDHEN and CDR2 is SYDVKM. CDR3 sequence (DNA): TGTGCCAGCAGTACTCCGGGACAGAGCTACGAGCAGTACTTC. This codes for CASSTPGQSYEQYF.

This chain uses TRBV5-1 with TRBJ1-3, with unresolved D. The ends were cut back, 0 bases at V and 4 bases at J, with 14 bases in the middle. Germline V lookup: CDR1 SGHRS, CDR2 YFSETQ. The CDR3 sequence is 16 residues long. Here the CDR3 reads CASSLAGRSAGNTIYF. The CDR3 DNA reads TGCGCCAGCAGCTTGGCAGGAAGGTCGGCAGGAAACACCATATATTTT. Using reference TRBV5-1 and TRBJ1-3 for the parts outside the CDR3, the full variable domain is KAGVTQTPRYLIKTRGQQVTLSCSPISGHRSVSWYQQTPGQGLQFLFEYFSETQRNKGNFPGRFSGRQFSNSRSEMNVSTLELGDSALYLCASSLAGRSAGNTIYFGEGSWLTVV.

This clone came up a few times. J is TRBJ1-5 and V is TRBV19; 10 nucleotides agree with TRBD1. This CDR3 has 12 amino acids. CDR1 is LNHDA, CDR2 SQIVND, per germline (reference sequence). CDR3 sequence reads: CCVGQGNQPQHF. Here the CDR3 DNA reads TGTTGCGTGGGACAGGGGAATCAGCCCCAGCATTTT.

The V call is TRBV2, the J call TRBJ1-1, with D unresolved. V was cut by 4 bases and J by 1 base, with 10 bases left in between. This CDR3 region has 14 residues. The germline V gene encodes CDR1 SNHLY and CDR2 FYNNEI. The CDR3 nucleotides read TGTGCCAGCAGTGTCTCCCGACGGAACACTGAAGCTTTCTTT. Its translation: CASSVSRRNTEAFF.

The CDR3 reads CASRLGQGFYEQYF. The CDR3 DNA reads as TGTGCCAGCAGATTAGGCCAGGGGTTCTACGAGCAGTACTTC. The chain links TRBV6-5 to TRBJ2-7; possible D gene TRBD1, 6 bases. There are 14 residues in the CDR3. The V gene's germline CDR1 is MNHEY and CDR2 SVGAGI. V was cut by 6 bases and J by 3 bases, with 15 bases left in between.

The gene calls are TRBV5-6 and TRBJ1-4, with D perhaps TRBD1 (6 bases). V lost 1 base and J 10 bases, leaving 20 bases between the germline ends. The CDR3 covers 16 residues. Per germline, CDR1 SGHDT and CDR2 YYEEEE. The CDR3 DNA reads as TGTGCCAGCAGCTTGTCTGGACAGCGAAGAGGGGGAAAACTGTTTTTT. It yields the protein CASSLSGQRRGGKLFF.